The 17 T cell receptor beta chains below were found in one sample sequenced in a study of blood T cell repertoires in COVID-19. Assay used: immunoSEQ multiplex PCR; TCRdb lists only in-frame clones, some missing. The table has some 160,000 clones, more than 75% seen once. The specimen was peripheral blood. The receptors derive from a young man with acute or convalescent COVID-19.

This clone has just one count. The rearrangement joins TRBV4-1 to TRBJ1-1; tentative D call: TRBD1 (6 bases). The CDR3 spans 14 residues. V was cut by 5 bases and J by 4 bases, with 14 bases left in between. Looked up from germline, CDR1 is MGHRA and CDR2 is YSYEKL. This chain's CDR3 is CASSAYTGSTEAFF. In DNA form, the CDR3 reads TGCGCCAGCAGCGCCTACACAGGGAGCACTGAAGCTTTCTTT.

The chain is built from TRBV4-1 and TRBJ1-1; D perhaps matches TRBD1 (6 bases). Germline V CDR1 and CDR2: MGHRA, YSYEKL. V was shortened by 0 bases and J by 0 bases, with 14 bases between the two germline ends. There are 17 residues in the CDR3. The CDR3 DNA follows: TGCGCCAGCAGCCAAGAATCTGGGGGCACCTTGAACACTGAAGCTTTCTTT. Translation gives CASSQESGGTLNTEAFF.

This clone was seen only a few times. This CDR3 is CASSRDRWNNQPQHF. CDR3 nucleotide sequence: TGTGCCAGTAGTCGGGACAGGTGGAACAATCAGCCCCAGCATTTT. The chain links TRBV19 to TRBJ1-5, with 8 bases matching TRBD1. The germline V gene has CDR1 LNHDA and CDR2 SQIVND (reference sequence). With 5 bases clipped from V and 3 bases from J, the junction kept 6 bases outside the gene matches. The CDR3 totals 15 residues.

The chain employs TRBV6-5 and TRBJ2-7; TRBD1 agrees at 10 bases. The CDR3 contains 13 residues. Germline CDR1 and CDR2: MNHEY and SVGAGI. Germline trimming cut 6 bases from V and 3 bases from J; bases unmatched to any gene: 2. In nucleotides, the CDR3 is TGTGCCAGCAGGACAGGGGGCCGCTACGAGCAGTACTTC. It translates to CASRTGGRYEQYF.

The chain uses TRBV30 and TRBJ1-2; tentatively, D is TRBD1 (6 bases). CDR3 length: 17 amino acids. Germline values: CDR1 GTSNPN, CDR2 SVGIG (reference sequence). V shed 7 bases and J shed 4 bases, with 28 bases lying between them. Written as DNA, the CDR3 is TGTGCCTTCGCGCGACAGGAAAGCTATCCATCGGGCTATGGCTACACCTTC. Residues: CAFARQESYPSGYGYTF.

This rearrangement joins TRBV24-1 to TRBJ1-4; TRBD1 matches 9 bases. Germline V gene sequence: CDR1 KGHDR, CDR2 SFDVKD. The CDR3 has 15 residues. V was clipped by 4 bases and J by 3 bases; unmatched bases: 2. This chain's CDR3 is CATSEWTGANEKLFF. In nucleotides, the CDR3 is TGTGCCACCAGTGAATGGACAGGGGCTAATGAAAAACTGTTTTTT.

This clone was seen a single time. The chain combines TRBV7-8 with TRBJ1-3, with D possibly TRBD1 on 6 matching bases. The CDR3 loop spans 16 amino acids. Germline V gene data show CDR1 as SGHVS and CDR2 as FQNEAQ. V was pared by 6 bases and J by 4 bases, with 19 bases between. The CDR3 here is CASSGGRGSTGNTIYF. The CDR3 DNA sequence: TGTGCCAGCAGTGGAGGCAGGGGATCAACGGGAAACACCATATATTTT.

The gene calls are TRBV9 and TRBJ1-4; maybe TRBD1 (5 bases). The CDR3 is 14 amino acids. V was cut by 0 bases and J by 4 bases, with 7 bases left in between. Germline CDR1 and CDR2: SGDLS and YYNGEE. Written as DNA, the CDR3 is TGTGCCAGCAGCGTAGGGGGCGTTAATGAAAAACTGTTTTTT. Translated, it gives CASSVGGVNEKLFF.

This sequence joins TRBV7-9 and TRBJ2-5; 10 bases are a match to TRBD2. The CDR3 consists of 15 residues. Trimming took 5 bases from V and 2 from J; bases not matched to a gene: 5. CDR1 and CDR2 (germline): SEHNR, FQNEAQ (reference sequence). The DNA of the CDR3 is TGTGCCAGCAGCCTCAGGACTAGCGGACAAGAGACCCAGTACTTC. It is translated as CASSLRTSGQETQYF. The whole variable domain, filled in from reference TRBV7-9 and TRBJ2-5, reads DTGVSQNPRHKITKRGQNVTFRCDPISEHNRLYWYRQTLGQGPEFLTYFQNEAQLEKSRLLSDRFSAERPKGSFSTLEIQRTEQGDSAMYLCASSLRTSGQETQYFGPGTRLLVL.

This chain connects TRBV23-1 to TRBJ1-6; 8 bases are shared with TRBD1. TRBV23-1 is reported as an ORF; its role is uncertain. The CDR3 extends over 17 amino acids. V dropped 2 bases and J dropped 10; count of bases not matched to a gene: 13. CDR3 amino acids: CASSQKPTGGTGSPLHF. DNA of the CDR3: TGCGCCAGCAGTCAAAAACCCACAGGGGGTACAGGGTCACCCCTCCACTTT.

The rearrangement joins TRBV4-1 to TRBJ1-1; no reliable D call. V gave up 0 bases and J gave up 1 base, with 6 bases separating them. The length of the CDR3 is 14 residues. The germline V gene has CDR1 MGHRA and CDR2 YSYEKL. The CDR3: CASSQDRQNTEAFF. In nucleotides, the CDR3 is TGCGCCAGCAGCCAAGATCGACAGAACACTGAAGCTTTCTTT.

The V and J genes are TRBV6-2 or TRBV6-3 and TRBJ1-5; 8 bases map to TRBD1. V shed 0 bases, J shed 4 bases, and the junction held 8 bases outside the gene matches. The CDR3 runs to 17 residues. The germline CDR1 and CDR2 sequences are MNHEY and SVGEGT. CDR3 in DNA: TGTGCCAGCAGTTACTCGATTGGGACAGGCTTAAATCAGCCCCAGCATTTT. Amino acid sequence: CASSYSIGTGLNQPQHF.

This clone came up once. The chain recombines TRBV19 with TRBJ1-1; no definite D call. With 2 bases removed from V and 5 bases from J, the gap between germline ends came to 15 bases. The CDR3 runs 15 residues. In germline, CDR1 is LNHDA, CDR2 SQIVND (reference sequence). The CDR3 region has the DNA TGTGCCAGTAGTATAACCGACAAAACGGGGACTGAAGCTTTCTTT. As protein: CASSITDKTGTEAFF.

V gene TRBV19 combines with J gene TRBJ2-7; the match to TRBD1 covers 9 bases. The ends lost 3 bases at V and 6 bases at J; junction bases unmatched: 9. This CDR3 has 15 residues. Germline CDR1 and CDR2: LNHDA and SQIVND (reference sequence). The CDR3 bases are TGTGCCAGTAGTATTCTGGGGACAGGGTCGTTCGAGCAGTACTTC. Translating gives CASSILGTGSFEQYF.

This rearrangement joins TRBV24-1 to TRBJ2-1, with TRBD1 identical over 7 bases. V gave up 4 bases and J gave up 4 bases; unmatched junction bases: 6. The CDR3 runs to 15 residues. Germline V gene sequence: CDR1 KGHDR, CDR2 SFDVKD. Here the CDR3 DNA reads TGTGCCACCAGTGAGACAGGGTACGGTTACAATGAGCAGTTCTTC. It specifies CATSETGYGYNEQFF.

The chain employs TRBV7-9 and TRBJ2-7; D gene uncertain. Trimming removed 7 bases at V and 6 bases at J, with 16 bases between. CDR3 size: 13 residues. Germline-derived CDR1 and CDR2 are SEHNR and FQNEAQ (reference sequence). DNA for the CDR3: TGTGCCAGCACCAACCCCGAAAACAGCGAGCAGTACTTC. Translating gives CASTNPENSEQYF.

The chain carries TRBV9 and TRBJ2-2, with a tentative D call TRBD2 (5 bases). V gave up 4 bases and J gave up 4 bases, with 8 bases separating them. Germline V gene lookup returns CDR1 SGDLS and CDR2 YYNGEE. The CDR3 extends over 13 amino acids. The CDR3 loop reads CASSPRGTGELFF. Written as DNA, the CDR3 is TGTGCCAGCAGCCCCCGGGGCACCGGGGAGCTGTTTTTT.